The 9 T cell receptor beta chains listed next were all sequenced from one sample in a study of sequential checkpoint blockade in melanoma. The treatment was: randomized to nivolumab then ipilimumab (arm A) or the reverse (arm B). Clones were sequenced by immunoSEQ multiplex PCR, and TCRdb holds only the in-frame ones, with some missing. The top ten clones hold 20% to 30% of a sample with 3,000 to 4,500 clones, 20% to 25% of them seen once. The specimen comprised tumor tissue (inferred from file names), sampled from a patient given nivolumab and ipilimumab in sequence. The receptors shown here come from a human donor with melanoma.

The table lists this clone with a few counts. This chain uses TRBV6-1 with TRBJ2-3, with 10 bases lining up with TRBD2. Germline V gene lookup returns CDR1 MNHNS and CDR2 SASEGT. V lost 0 bases and J lost 4; bases outside the gene matches: 1. The CDR3 covers 15 residues. CDR3 sequence reads: CASSEALAGADTQYF. The CDR3 DNA reads as TGTGCCAGCAGTGAAGCGCTAGCGGGAGCAGATACGCAGTATTTT.

This clone is large by share. The CDR3 sequence is CASSLTYEQYF. Here the CDR3 DNA reads TGTGCCAGCAGCCTGACCTACGAGCAGTACTTC. The chain links TRBV14 to TRBJ2-7, with D unresolved. This CDR3 spans 11 amino acids. With 4 bases removed from V and 2 bases from J, the gap between germline ends came to 3 bases. Per germline, CDR1 SGHDN and CDR2 FVKESK.

The chain has TRBV6-7 and TRBJ2-7; 7 bases line up with TRBD1. TRBV6-7 has ORF status, its function being uncertain. After removal of 7 bases from V and 3 bases from J, the junction contained 12 bases not matched to a gene. This CDR3 comprises 15 residues. The CDR3 DNA reads TGTGCCAGCATAGCGTCAGGGACAGACTTCTACGAGCAGTACTTC. Its translation is CASIASGTDFYEQYF.

The J gene is TRBJ2-1, the V gene TRBV29-1, with D possibly called TRBD1 or TRBD2 (6 bases each). The CDR3 is 16 amino acids. The germline gives CDR1 SQVTM, CDR2 ANQGSEA. Trimming took 4 bases from V and 7 from J, leaving 23 bases between them. This CDR3 reads CSVVGRGGGSYNEQFF. The CDR3 DNA is TGCAGCGTTGTGGGTAGAGGAGGGGGATCTTATAATGAGCAGTTCTTC.

The chain joins TRBV5-1 to TRBJ1-2; TRBD1 aligns across 7 bases. The CDR3 sequence is 15 residues long. The V and J ends lost 4 bases and 4 bases, in that order; junction bases with no gene match: 10. Germline loops: CDR1 SGHRS, CDR2 YFSETQ. Here the CDR3 DNA reads TGCGCCAGCAGCCCGGCGACAGGGAAGGGCTATGGCTACACCTTC. Translation gives CASSPATGKGYGYTF.

The J gene is TRBJ2-1, the V gene TRBV12-5; possible D gene TRBD2, 5 bases. The CDR3 extends over 17 amino acids. Germline V CDR1 and CDR2: LGHNT, FRNRAP. Trimming took off 1 base at V and 3 bases at J, with 16 bases between the two ends. Here the CDR3 DNA reads TGTGCTAGTGGTTTGGATCGGGGTCCAACTCTCTACAATGAGCAGTTCTTC. This translates into CASGLDRGPTLYNEQFF. Full variable domain (rest looked up from reference TRBV12-5 and TRBJ2-1): DARVTQTPRHKVTEMGQEVTMRCQPILGHNTVFWYRQTMMQGLELLAYFRNRAPLDDSGMPKDRFSAEMPDATLATLKIQPSEPRDSAVYFCASGLDRGPTLYNEQFFGPGTRLTVL.

This clone was seen a handful of times. As DNA, the CDR3 is TGCGCCAGCAGCCAAGGGGAAAGGGCACAAGAGACCCAGTACTTC. Translation gives CASSQGERAQETQYF. The chain links TRBV1 to TRBJ2-5. TRBV1 is listed as a pseudogene. CDR3 length: 15 amino acids.

The chain uses TRBV19 and TRBJ2-7; 10 nucleotides agree with TRBD2. Germline-derived CDR1 and CDR2 are LNHDA and SQIVND (reference sequence). This CDR3 has 14 residues. Trimming at V came to 2 bases and at J to 2 bases, leaving 0 bases not matched to a gene. Here the CDR3 reads CASSITSGTYEQYF. Here the CDR3 DNA reads TGTGCCAGTAGTATAACTAGCGGGACCTACGAGCAGTACTTC.

This clone was seen a handful of times. The chain joins TRBV30 to TRBJ2-1; D perhaps matches TRBD1 (5 bases). Germline loops: CDR1 GTSNPN, CDR2 SVGIG (reference sequence). Trimming took 1 base from V and 9 from J, leaving 7 bases between them. This CDR3 has 11 residues. CDR3 region: CAWSGRGEQFF. CDR3 sequence (DNA): TGTGCCTGGAGTGGAAGGGGTGAGCAGTTCTTC.